Reported below is one TCR beta chain. This entry belongs to a study of blood T cell repertoires in COVID-19. For the study at large: Researchers got acute and convalescent COVID-19 samples from the United States, Italy and Spain. In each case, the material was cDNA or gDNA derived from T cells, B-cell-depleted T cells, or PBMCs.

CDR3 size: 14 residues. The V segment lost 8 bases and the J segment 2 bases; nucleotides outside the gene matches: 7. Germline V gene data show CDR1 as MNHEY and CDR2 as SVGAGI. Per the original methods: Estimation of nucleated cell counts was performed using reference gene primer amplification. Assay: immunoSEQ multiplex PCR; the TCRdb copy retains only in-frame clones and omits some. Clone size and V and J calls were adopted from that table, with D and trimming inferred from the DNA. Of approximately 94,000 clones in the sample, around 90% were seen once. Material for sequencing was peripheral blood. V is TRBV6-5 and J is TRBJ2-7; 9 positions match TRBD1. The TCR sequence derives from a woman aged 50 to 65 in a cohort sampled during active COVID-19. CDR3 in amino acids: CASRWDRAAYEQYF. The DNA for the CDR3 is TGTGCCAGCCGGTGGGACAGGGCGGCCTACGAGCAGTACTTC.